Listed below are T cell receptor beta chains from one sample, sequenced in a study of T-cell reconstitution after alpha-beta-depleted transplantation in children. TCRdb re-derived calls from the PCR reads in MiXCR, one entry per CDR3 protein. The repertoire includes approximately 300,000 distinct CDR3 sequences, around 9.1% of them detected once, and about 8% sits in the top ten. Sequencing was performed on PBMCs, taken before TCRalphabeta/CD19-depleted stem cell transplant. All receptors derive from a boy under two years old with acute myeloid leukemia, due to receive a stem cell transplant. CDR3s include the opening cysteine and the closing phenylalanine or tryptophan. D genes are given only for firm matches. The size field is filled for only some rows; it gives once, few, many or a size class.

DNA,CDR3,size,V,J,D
TGTGCCAGCAGTGCGATCACCCCGGGACTAGCGGGGGGATTTACCTACAATGAGCAGTTCTTC,CASSAITPGLAGGFTYNEQFF,.,TRBV25-1,TRBJ2-1,TRBD2
TGCAGTGCTAGGACAGGGGACACTGAAGCTTTCTTT,CSARTGDTEAFF,.,TRBV20-1,TRBJ1-1,TRBD1
TGTGCCAGCAGCTTAGACGGACTAGCAGACGGAGAGACCCAGTACTTC,CASSLDGLADGETQYF,many,TRBV7-9,TRBJ2-5,TRBD2
TGTGCCAGCAGTTTATCAGGGTCCTTCCTCTACGAGCAGTACTTC,CASSLSGSFLYEQYF,many,TRBV27,TRBJ2-7,.
TGCGCCAGCAGCCAAGGGAGTGGGTATGAGCAGTTCTTC,CASSQGSGYEQFF,many,TRBV4-1,TRBJ2-1,.
TGTGCCAGCAGCTTAGCGGGGCTAAAAGAGACCCAGTACTTC,CASSLAGLKETQYF,many,TRBV7-2,TRBJ2-5,.
TGTGCCAGCAAAGACAGGGGGGCCACAGATACGCAGTATTTT,CASKDRGATDTQYF,few,TRBV2,TRBJ2-3,TRBD1
TGCAGTGCCGTACAGGGTTTATCTGAAGCTTTCTTT,CSAVQGLSEAFF,many,TRBV20-1,TRBJ1-1,.
TGCGCCAGTGGGCGGGGGACTAGCGGGTACGAGCAGTACTTC,CASGRGTSGYEQYF,many,TRBV5-1,TRBJ2-7,TRBD2
TGTGCCAGGAGTTCTACTCGCCTTCCGGACAGGGGGAGATACGAGCAGTACTTC,CARSSTRLPDRGRYEQYF,many,TRBV6-5,TRBJ2-7,TRBD1
TGTGCCAGCAGCGCGGGCGCAGGGATTTACGAGCAGTACTTC,CASSAGAGIYEQYF,.,TRBV7-2,TRBJ2-7,.
TGCAGCGTTGAAAATATTCAGTCTGGGGCCAACGTCCTGACTTTC,CSVENIQSGANVLTF,many,TRBV29-1,TRBJ2-6,.
TGTGCCAGCTGTATCAGGGGGGGTGCTTTCTTT,CASCIRGGAFF,.,TRBV2,TRBJ1-1,TRBD1
TGCGCCAGCAGCCGGCGACAGGGATTGACCTACGAGCAGTACTTC,CASSRRQGLTYEQYF,many,TRBV4-3,TRBJ2-7,TRBD1
TGTGCCTCGGGCCGGTTGGGAGGGGGGCCCTACAATGAGCAGTTCTTC,CASGRLGGGPYNEQFF,.,TRBV30,TRBJ2-1,.
TGTGCCAGCTCACCATCCTTCCGCTCTGGGGCCAACGTCCTGACTTTC,CASSPSFRSGANVLTF,.,TRBV18,TRBJ2-6,.
TGTGCCAGCAGCTTGGACTACGAGCAGTACTTC,CASSLDYEQYF,many,TRBV5-1,TRBJ2-7,.
TGCAGCGTTCAAGGGCGGCTAGCGGAAAACATTCAGTACTTC,CSVQGRLAENIQYF,many,TRBV29-1,TRBJ2-4,TRBD2
TGCGCCAGCACCCCGGGACTAGCGGGATCCGGTGAGCAGTTCTTC,CASTPGLAGSGEQFF,many,TRBV10-2,TRBJ2-1,TRBD2
TGTGCCAGCAGTGACAGAATGGGGGGGGGCTCCTACGAGCAGTACTTC,CASSDRMGGGSYEQYF,few,TRBV6-1,TRBJ2-7,TRBD2
TGCAGTGCTAAGGCGGTACTGGGCTTGAACACTGAAGCTTTCTTT,CSAKAVLGLNTEAFF,many,TRBV20-1,TRBJ1-1,.
TGTGCCAGCAGTACCAGGACTAGCGGGGGGGCGGAGACCCAGTACTTC,CASSTRTSGGAETQYF,many,TRBV28,TRBJ2-5,TRBD2
TGTGCCAGCAGCCAAGCAGGACTAGCGGGGTACGAGCAGTACTTC,CASSQAGLAGYEQYF,few,TRBV3-1,TRBJ2-7,TRBD2
TGTGCCAGCAGCGGGACAGGGGGCTTATACGAGCAGTACTTC,CASSGTGGLYEQYF,many,TRBV2,TRBJ2-7,TRBD1
TGTGCCAGCAGCTTCGAGGACAGGGCGAGCGAGCAGTACTTC,CASSFEDRASEQYF,.,TRBV7-6,TRBJ2-7,TRBD1
TGTGCCAGCAGCTCTGGTACAGGGGACATCTCTGGAAACACCATATATTTT,CASSSGTGDISGNTIYF,many,TRBV7-7,TRBJ1-3,TRBD1